This T cell receptor (beta chain) was retrieved from a study of response to subunit inactivated influenza vaccine. This clonotype was detected a few times. Its antigen remains unidentified. V dropped 0 bases and J dropped 10 bases, with 16 bases sitting between them. The CDR3 covers 13 residues. Germline V lookup: CDR1 DFQATT, CDR2 SNEGSKA (reference sequence). Study outcomes and limitations: After each seasonal influenza vaccination, few new T cells are recruited, the authors suggested.

TCRdb re-called the RT-PCR reads with MiXCR, one entry per CDR3 protein. This sample has roughly 700,000 distinct CDR3 sequences, with about 15% found just once. The gene calls are TRBV20-1 and TRBJ2-7; D perhaps matches TRBD1 (5 bases). This clonotype originated in a middle-aged man who received an inactivated influenza vaccine. Material: PBMCs from blood, obtained around 14 days before vaccination. The CDR3 here is CSARDFRQGRQYF. The CDR3 DNA follows: TGCAGTGCTAGAGATTTCCGGCAGGGCCGACAGTACTTC.